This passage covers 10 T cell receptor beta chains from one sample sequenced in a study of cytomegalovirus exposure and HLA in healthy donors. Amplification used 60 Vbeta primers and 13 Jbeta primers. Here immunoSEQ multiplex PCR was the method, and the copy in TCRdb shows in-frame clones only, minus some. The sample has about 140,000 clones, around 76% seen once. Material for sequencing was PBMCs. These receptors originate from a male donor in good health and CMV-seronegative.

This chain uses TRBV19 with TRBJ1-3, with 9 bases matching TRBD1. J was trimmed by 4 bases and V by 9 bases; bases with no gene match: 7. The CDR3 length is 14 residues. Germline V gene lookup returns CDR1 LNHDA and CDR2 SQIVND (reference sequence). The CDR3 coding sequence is TGTGCCAGCGAACCGGGACAGGGAGGAAACACCATATATTTT. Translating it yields CASEPGQGGNTIYF.

CDR3 sequence: CASSQYRGGSTEAFF. For the CDR3, the DNA is TGTGCCAGCAGCCAGTACAGGGGGGGGAGTACTGAAGCTTTCTTT. V usage is TRBV14 and J usage is TRBJ1-1; TRBD1 matches at 8 bases. Germline-derived CDR1 and CDR2 are SGHDN and FVKESK. The CDR3 contains 15 residues. The ends lost 3 bases at V and 5 bases at J; junction bases unmatched: 8. Filled out from reference TRBV14 and TRBJ1-1, the complete variable domain reads EAGVTQFPSHSVIEKGQTVTLRCDPISGHDNLYWYRRVMGKEIKFLLHFVKESKQDESGMPNNRFLAERTGGTYSTLKVQPAELEDSGVYFCASSQYRGGSTEAFFGQGTRLTVV.

Here the CDR3 reads CASSLSFAHEQYF. Written as DNA, the CDR3 is TGTGCCAGCAGCTTAAGCTTTGCCCACGAGCAGTACTTC. The chain combines TRBV7-6 with TRBJ2-7; D unresolved. V was cut by 2 bases and J by 5 bases, with 10 bases left in between. This CDR3 is 13 amino acids long. Germline lookup yields CDR1 SGHVS and CDR2 FNYEAQ.

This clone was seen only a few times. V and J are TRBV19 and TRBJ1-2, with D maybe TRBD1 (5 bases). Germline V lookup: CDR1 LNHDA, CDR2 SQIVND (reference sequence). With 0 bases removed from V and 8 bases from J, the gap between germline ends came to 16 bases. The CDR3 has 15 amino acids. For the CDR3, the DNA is TGTGCCAGTAGTATAGATATAGGGGCAGGAAGAGGCTACACCTTC. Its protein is CASSIDIGAGRGYTF.

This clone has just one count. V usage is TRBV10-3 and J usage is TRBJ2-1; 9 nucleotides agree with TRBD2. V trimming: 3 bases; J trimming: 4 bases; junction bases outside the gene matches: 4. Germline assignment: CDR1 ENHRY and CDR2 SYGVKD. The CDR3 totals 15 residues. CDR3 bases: TGTGCCATCAGTGATAGCGGGAGTACATACAATGAGCAGTTCTTC. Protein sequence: CAISDSGSTYNEQFF.

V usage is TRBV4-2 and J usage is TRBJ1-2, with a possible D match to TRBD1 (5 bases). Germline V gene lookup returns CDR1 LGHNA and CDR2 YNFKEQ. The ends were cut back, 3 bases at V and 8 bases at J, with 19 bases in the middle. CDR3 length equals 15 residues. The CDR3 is CASSQAGTVALGYTF. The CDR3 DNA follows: TGTGCCAGCAGCCAGGCGGGGACCGTCGCACTGGGCTACACCTTC.

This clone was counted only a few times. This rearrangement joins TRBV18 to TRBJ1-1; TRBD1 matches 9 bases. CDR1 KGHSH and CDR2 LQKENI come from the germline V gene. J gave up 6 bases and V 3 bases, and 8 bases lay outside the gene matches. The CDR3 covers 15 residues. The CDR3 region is CASSPPGTGKAEAFF. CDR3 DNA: TGTGCCAGCTCACCGCCCGGGACAGGGAAGGCTGAAGCTTTCTTT.

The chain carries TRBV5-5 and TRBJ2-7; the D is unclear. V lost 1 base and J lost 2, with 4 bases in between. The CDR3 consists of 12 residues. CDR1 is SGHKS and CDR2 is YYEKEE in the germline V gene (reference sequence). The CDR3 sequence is CASSLPAYEQYF. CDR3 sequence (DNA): TGTGCCAGCAGCTTGCCAGCCTACGAGCAGTACTTC.

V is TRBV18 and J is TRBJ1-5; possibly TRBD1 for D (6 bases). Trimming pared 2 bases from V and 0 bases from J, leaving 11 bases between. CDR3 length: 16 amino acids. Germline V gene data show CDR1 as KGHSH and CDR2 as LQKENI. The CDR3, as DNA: TGTGCCAGCTCACCATCGACAGGTAATAGCAATCAGCCCCAGCATTTT. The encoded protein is CASSPSTGNSNQPQHF.

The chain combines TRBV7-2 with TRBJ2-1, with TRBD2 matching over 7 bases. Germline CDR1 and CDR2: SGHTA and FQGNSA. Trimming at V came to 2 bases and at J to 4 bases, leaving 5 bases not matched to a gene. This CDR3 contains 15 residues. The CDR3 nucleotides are TGTGCCAGCAGCTTATCACGGGGGGAATACAATGAGCAGTTCTTC. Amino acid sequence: CASSLSRGEYNEQFF.